This note documents a single T cell receptor (beta chain) sequence. The data stem from a study of T cell changes during pregnancy in multiple sclerosis. TCRdb's table, derived via immunoSEQ multiplex PCR, lists solely in-frame clones and lacks some. The sample includes under 60,000 clones, around 94% of them seen just once. The origin of this receptor is a female donor with multiple sclerosis, enrolled in a pregnancy study. The specimen was CD4+ T cells from peripheral blood mononuclear cells, collected in the third trimester of pregnancy.

CDR3 nucleotides: TGCGCCAGCAGCTTGGCCAGCGGGAGGTTTGATGAGCAGTTCTTC. It translates to CASSLASGRFDEQFF. V is TRBV5-1 and J is TRBJ2-1; 9 bases fit TRBD2. The ends lost 0 bases at V and 8 bases at J; junction bases unmatched: 6. Germline V gene lookup returns CDR1 SGHRS and CDR2 YFSETQ. The CDR3 sequence is 15 residues long.